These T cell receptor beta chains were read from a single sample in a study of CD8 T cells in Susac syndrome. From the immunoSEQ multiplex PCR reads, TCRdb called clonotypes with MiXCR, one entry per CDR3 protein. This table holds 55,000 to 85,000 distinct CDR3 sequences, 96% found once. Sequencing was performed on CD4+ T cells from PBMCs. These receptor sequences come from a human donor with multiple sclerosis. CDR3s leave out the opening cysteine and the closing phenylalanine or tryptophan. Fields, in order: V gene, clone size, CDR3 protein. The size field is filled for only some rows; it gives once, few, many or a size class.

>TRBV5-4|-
ASSPRQGGYNEQF
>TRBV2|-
ASSTGNRLQPQH
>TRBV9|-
ASSGSEPTLSPLH
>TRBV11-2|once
ASSKVTGTSGFFFSYEQY
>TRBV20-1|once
SARRTDRASPLH
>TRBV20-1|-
SAREDRAEQY
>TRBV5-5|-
ASSLGPSGADFYGYT
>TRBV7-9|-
ASSLYRGTTDTQY
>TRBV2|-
ASRNLVGGNTEAF
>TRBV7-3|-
ASSLRGTSDTQY
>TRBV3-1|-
ASSQGNGEQY
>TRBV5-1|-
ASQGADTQY
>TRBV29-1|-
SVVEGQGGQPQH
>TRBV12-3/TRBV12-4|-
ASSLGTGHSNQPQH
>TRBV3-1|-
ASSQDPVPNQPQH
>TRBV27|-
ASSPRQSSYEQY
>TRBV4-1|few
ASSHRRIFSDEQF
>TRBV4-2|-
ASSQLVDGGSSYEQY
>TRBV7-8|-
ASSSTRAGGPQH
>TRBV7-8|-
ASSLAWRGLNTEAF
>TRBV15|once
ATSTTGATGNEQF
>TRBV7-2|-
ASSLGGRATQPQH
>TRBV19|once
ASSTQGGQGNQPQH
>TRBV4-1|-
ASNWAGESYGYT
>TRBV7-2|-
ASSLGKGPPQH
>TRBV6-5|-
ASTEAGGQETQY
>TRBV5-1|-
ASSPGLAGLRGNEQF
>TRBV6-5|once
ASRTGTSGNYEQY